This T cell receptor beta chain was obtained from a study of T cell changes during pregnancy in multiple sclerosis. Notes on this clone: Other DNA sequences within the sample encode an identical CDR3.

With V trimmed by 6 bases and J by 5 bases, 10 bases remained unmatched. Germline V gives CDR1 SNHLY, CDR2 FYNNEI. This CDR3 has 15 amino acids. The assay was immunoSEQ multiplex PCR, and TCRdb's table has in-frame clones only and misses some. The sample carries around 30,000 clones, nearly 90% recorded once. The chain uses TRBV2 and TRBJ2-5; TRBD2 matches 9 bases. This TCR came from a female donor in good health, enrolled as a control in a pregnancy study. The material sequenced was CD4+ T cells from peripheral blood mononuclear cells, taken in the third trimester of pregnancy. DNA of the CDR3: TGTGCCAGCAGCGTAGGTCTAGCGGGAAGGGAGACCCAGTACTTC. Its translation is CASSVGLAGRETQYF.